This is a list of T cell receptor beta chains from one sample in a study of response to subunit inactivated influenza vaccine. From the RT-PCR reads, TCRdb called clonotypes with MiXCR, one entry per CDR3 protein. This table holds roughly 570,000 distinct CDR3 sequences, 14% found once. This material consisted of PBMCs from blood, taken 11 to 12 days after vaccination. The source is a man aged 45-65 years who received an inactivated influenza vaccine. Each CDR3 is given with its conserved first and last residue. A D gene is named only where the DNA matches it firmly. Clone size appears in some rows only: once, few, many, or a class for an expanded clone.

V gene: TRBV2
clone size: few
D gene: TRBD2
J gene: TRBJ2-3
CDR3 DNA: TGTGCCAGTCGGAGAGACAGCGGGGGGGCAGATACGCAGTATTTT
CDR3 protein: CASRRDSGGADTQYF

V gene: TRBV5-5
clone size: few
D gene: NA
J gene: TRBJ1-6
CDR3 DNA: TGTGCCAGCAGCCAACAGGGTATAGGTTCACCCCTCCACTTT
CDR3 protein: CASSQQGIGSPLHF

V gene: TRBV29-1
clone size: many
D gene: NA
J gene: TRBJ2-7
CDR3 DNA: TGCAGCGTTGGGGGAGTGGACAGTCGATACGAGCAGTACTTC
CDR3 protein: CSVGGVDSRYEQYF

V gene: TRBV6-2/TRBV6-3
clone size: NA
D gene: NA
J gene: TRBJ2-1
CDR3 DNA: TGTGCCAGCAGCCTGGAAGGCCGCTCCTACAATGAGCAGTTCTTC
CDR3 protein: CASSLEGRSYNEQFF

V gene: TRBV7-9
clone size: NA
D gene: NA
J gene: TRBJ1-3
CDR3 DNA: TGTGCCAGCGAGCGACAAGGCTCTGGAAACACCATATATTTT
CDR3 protein: CASERQGSGNTIYF

V gene: TRBV28
clone size: few
D gene: NA
J gene: TRBJ2-7
CDR3 DNA: TGTGCCAGCAGGACCATAGAATACGAGCAGTACTTC
CDR3 protein: CASRTIEYEQYF

V gene: TRBV6-2/TRBV6-3
clone size: NA
D gene: TRBD2
J gene: TRBJ2-1
CDR3 DNA: TGTGCCAGCAGTAACCGACTAGCGGGAGGGCCTAGTGAGCAGTTCTTC
CDR3 protein: CASSNRLAGGPSEQFF

V gene: TRBV7-2
clone size: few
D gene: NA
J gene: TRBJ2-5
CDR3 DNA: TGTGCCGGAAGGGAGACCCAGTACTTC
CDR3 protein: CAGRETQYF

V gene: TRBV29-1
clone size: NA
D gene: NA
J gene: TRBJ2-7
CDR3 DNA: TGCAGCGTTAGGGGGTTTAGCTCCTACGAGCAGTACTTC
CDR3 protein: CSVRGFSSYEQYF

V gene: TRBV11-1
clone size: NA
D gene: TRBD1
J gene: TRBJ2-7
CDR3 DNA: TGTGCCAGCAGCAAAGGACAGGGGGTCCGGAACCGTCCCCTCTCCTACGAGCAGTACTTC
CDR3 protein: CASSKGQGVRNRPLSYEQYF

V gene: TRBV27
clone size: medium-sized
D gene: TRBD1
J gene: TRBJ2-2
CDR3 DNA: TGTGCCAGCAGTGGGGAGACAGGGTACAACACCGGGGAGCTGTTTTTT
CDR3 protein: CASSGETGYNTGELFF

V gene: TRBV12-3/TRBV12-4
clone size: NA
D gene: TRBD1
J gene: TRBJ2-7
CDR3 DNA: TGTGCCAGCAGCCGTACAGGGGCCAGGGCATACGAGCAGTACTTC
CDR3 protein: CASSRTGARAYEQYF

V gene: TRBV29-1
clone size: NA
D gene: TRBD2
J gene: TRBJ2-1
CDR3 DNA: TGCAGCGTTGCCACTAGCGGGAGGGGTAATGAGCAGTTCTTC
CDR3 protein: CSVATSGRGNEQFF

V gene: TRBV25-1
clone size: NA
D gene: TRBD2
J gene: TRBJ2-3
CDR3 DNA: TGTGCCAGCAGTGTACCTAGCGGGCTCACAGATACGCAGTATTTT
CDR3 protein: CASSVPSGLTDTQYF

V gene: TRBV5-1
clone size: few
D gene: NA
J gene: TRBJ2-3
CDR3 DNA: TGCGCCAGCAGCTTGTCCGACACAGATACGCAGTATTTT
CDR3 protein: CASSLSDTDTQYF

V gene: TRBV5-1
clone size: few
D gene: TRBD1
J gene: TRBJ1-5
CDR3 DNA: TGCGCCAGCAGCTCGGGGACAGGGGGCGTGGGTCAGCCCCAGCATTTT
CDR3 protein: CASSSGTGGVGQPQHF

V gene: TRBV7-2
clone size: few
D gene: NA
J gene: TRBJ1-2
CDR3 DNA: TGTGCCAGCAGCTTAACAGGTTCTGACTATGGCTACACCTTC
CDR3 protein: CASSLTGSDYGYTF

V gene: TRBV4-1
clone size: many
D gene: NA
J gene: TRBJ2-7
CDR3 DNA: TGCGCCAGCAGCCAAGATAGCACTTTCTCCTACGAGCAGTACTTC
CDR3 protein: CASSQDSTFSYEQYF

V gene: TRBV18
clone size: few
D gene: NA
J gene: TRBJ2-3
CDR3 DNA: TGTGCCAGCTCACCCACCTCTGGGTATACGCAGTATTTT
CDR3 protein: CASSPTSGYTQYF

V gene: TRBV6-2/TRBV6-3
clone size: few
D gene: NA
J gene: TRBJ1-6
CDR3 DNA: TGTGCCAGCGTCGCGGGGCTGTATAATTCACCCCTCCACTTT
CDR3 protein: CASVAGLYNSPLHF

V gene: TRBV6-2/TRBV6-3
clone size: NA
D gene: NA
J gene: TRBJ2-5
CDR3 DNA: TGTGCCAGCATCCAGACTGCTCTGGGGGAGACCCAGTACTTC
CDR3 protein: CASIQTALGETQYF

V gene: TRBV5-1
clone size: many
D gene: NA
J gene: TRBJ1-1
CDR3 DNA: TGCGCCAGCAGTCCCTCAGGGAACACTGAAGCTTTCTTT
CDR3 protein: CASSPSGNTEAFF

V gene: TRBV7-3
clone size: NA
D gene: TRBD1
J gene: TRBJ2-7
CDR3 DNA: TGTGCCAGCAGTCCCGGTCCGGGGACAGGGTACCACGAGCAGTACTTC
CDR3 protein: CASSPGPGTGYHEQYF

V gene: TRBV12-3/TRBV12-4
clone size: few
D gene: TRBD1
J gene: TRBJ1-4
CDR3 DNA: TGTGCCAGCAGTCCAGCCGGGACAGGGGTCGAAAAACTGTTTTTT
CDR3 protein: CASSPAGTGVEKLFF

V gene: TRBV11-2
clone size: NA
D gene: NA
J gene: TRBJ2-1
CDR3 DNA: TGTGCCAGCGGGGCGCGGGAACACTCCTACAATGAGCAGTTCTTC
CDR3 protein: CASGAREHSYNEQFF

V gene: TRBV6-2/TRBV6-3
clone size: few
D gene: NA
J gene: TRBJ2-7
CDR3 DNA: TGTGCCAGCAACCTCCCTAGCTACGAGCAGTACTTC
CDR3 protein: CASNLPSYEQYF

V gene: TRBV2
clone size: NA
D gene: NA
J gene: TRBJ2-5
CDR3 DNA: TGTGCCAGCAGCGTGGACAGTAAAGAGACCCAGTACTTC
CDR3 protein: CASSVDSKETQYF

V gene: TRBV5-1
clone size: NA
D gene: TRBD2
J gene: TRBJ2-5
CDR3 DNA: TGCGCCAGCAGCCGATCACCCGGGACTACGGATGAGACCCAGTACTTC
CDR3 protein: CASSRSPGTTDETQYF

V gene: TRBV12-3/TRBV12-4
clone size: many
D gene: TRBD1
J gene: TRBJ2-1
CDR3 DNA: TGTGCCAGCAGTCCCTCCGGGACAGGGGCGACCTACAATGAGCAGTTCTTC
CDR3 protein: CASSPSGTGATYNEQFF

V gene: TRBV28
clone size: NA
D gene: NA
J gene: TRBJ2-2
CDR3 DNA: TGTGCCAGCAGTTTGGTGCAGCACGCCGGGGAGCTGTTTTTT
CDR3 protein: CASSLVQHAGELFF

V gene: TRBV6-2/TRBV6-3
clone size: many
D gene: NA
J gene: TRBJ2-1
CDR3 DNA: TGTGCCAGCAGTCCCAAGAAGAAATTCCCGGCGGTAGACTACAATGAGCAGTTCTTC
CDR3 protein: CASSPKKKFPAVDYNEQFF